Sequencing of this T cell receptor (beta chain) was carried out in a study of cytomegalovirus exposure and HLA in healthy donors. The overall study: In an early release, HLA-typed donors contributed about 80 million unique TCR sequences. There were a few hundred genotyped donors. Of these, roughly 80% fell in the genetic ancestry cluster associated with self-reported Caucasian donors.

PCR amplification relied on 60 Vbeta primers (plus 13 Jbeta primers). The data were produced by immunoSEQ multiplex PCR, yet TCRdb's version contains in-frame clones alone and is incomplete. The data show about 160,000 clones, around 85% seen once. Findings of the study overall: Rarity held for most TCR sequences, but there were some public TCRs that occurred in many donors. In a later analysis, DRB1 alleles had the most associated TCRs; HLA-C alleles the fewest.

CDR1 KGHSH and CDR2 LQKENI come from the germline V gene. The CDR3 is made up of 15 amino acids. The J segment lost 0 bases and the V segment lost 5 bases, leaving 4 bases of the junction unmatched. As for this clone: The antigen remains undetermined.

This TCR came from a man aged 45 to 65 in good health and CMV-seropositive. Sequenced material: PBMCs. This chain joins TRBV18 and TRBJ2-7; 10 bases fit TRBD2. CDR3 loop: CASSSPSGGSYEQYF. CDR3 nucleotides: TGTGCCAGCTCAAGCCCTAGCGGGGGCTCCTACGAGCAGTACTTC. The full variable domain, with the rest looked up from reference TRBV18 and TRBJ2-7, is NAGVMQNPRHLVRRRGQEARLRCSPMKGHSHVYWYRQLPEEGLKFMVYLQKENIIDESGMPKERFSAEFPKEGPSILRIQQVVRGDSAAYFCASSSPSGGSYEQYFGPGTRLTVT.